The rows below give T cell receptor beta chains drawn from one sample of a study of T cells in Graves' hyperthyroidism and ophthalmopathy. TCRdb used MiXCR to reprocess the multiplex PCR reads, holding one entry per CDR3 protein. The data show about 580,000 distinct CDR3 sequences, around 45% seen once. Material for sequencing was peripheral blood or thyroid tissue (not recorded which). The source of these receptors is a woman aged 18-30 years with Graves' hyperthyroidism. Each CDR3 is given with its conserved first and last residue. D genes are given only for firm matches. Some rows have no size entry. The others give once, few or many, or a class for an expanded clone.

j_call: TRBJ1-3; d_call: NA; v_call: TRBV5-4; clone_size: NA; cdr3_nt: TGTGCCAGCAGCTTGGGCCGGGGGACTTCCCTCTCGAACACCATATATTTT; cdr3_aa: CASSLGRGTSLSNTIYF
j_call: TRBJ1-1; d_call: TRBD1; v_call: TRBV2; clone_size: many; cdr3_nt: TGTGCCAGCAGCCCACAGGGGCTTGGTGAAGCTTTCTTT; cdr3_aa: CASSPQGLGEAFF
j_call: TRBJ2-2; d_call: NA; v_call: TRBV5-1; clone_size: many; cdr3_nt: TGCGCCAGCAGCCCTACAGGACAGGGAGGGACCGGGGAGCTGTTTTTT; cdr3_aa: CASSPTGQGGTGELFF
j_call: TRBJ2-5; d_call: NA; v_call: TRBV24-1; clone_size: NA; cdr3_nt: TGCGCCACCAGTGACAGGCAAGAGACCCAGTACTTC; cdr3_aa: CATSDRQETQYF
j_call: TRBJ1-3; d_call: NA; v_call: TRBV29-1; clone_size: many; cdr3_nt: TGCACCCCCGGGTGGAGGGCAAGCTCTGGAAACACCATATATTTT; cdr3_aa: CTPGWRASSGNTIYF
j_call: TRBJ2-7; d_call: NA; v_call: TRBV20-1; clone_size: NA; cdr3_nt: TGCAGTTACGCAGGGGGGGCCTACGAGCAGTACTTC; cdr3_aa: CSYAGGAYEQYF
j_call: TRBJ2-6; d_call: NA; v_call: TRBV12-3/TRBV12-4; clone_size: NA; cdr3_nt: TGTGCCAGCAGTGTACAGTCCTCTGGGGCCAACGTCCTGACTTTC; cdr3_aa: CASSVQSSGANVLTF
j_call: TRBJ1-3; d_call: NA; v_call: TRBV20-1; clone_size: many; cdr3_nt: TGCAGTGTCTTAAACCAAGGGGGAAACACCATATATTTT; cdr3_aa: CSVLNQGGNTIYF
j_call: TRBJ1-1; d_call: NA; v_call: TRBV4-1; clone_size: many; cdr3_nt: TGCGCCAGCAGCCCCAGGGACCTACTGAACACTGAAGCTTTCTTT; cdr3_aa: CASSPRDLLNTEAFF
j_call: TRBJ1-2; d_call: NA; v_call: TRBV6-5; clone_size: many; cdr3_nt: TGTGCCAGCAGTTACGTGGGCAGGGGCGACTATGGCTACACCTTC; cdr3_aa: CASSYVGRGDYGYTF
j_call: TRBJ2-1; d_call: NA; v_call: TRBV7-6; clone_size: NA; cdr3_nt: TGTGCCAGCAGCTTTAGCAGCCGGCCCTTCTACAATGAGCAGTTCTTC; cdr3_aa: CASSFSSRPFYNEQFF
j_call: TRBJ2-5; d_call: NA; v_call: TRBV20-1; clone_size: many; cdr3_nt: TGCAGTGCTAGAAGACTAGATTGGGAGACCCAGTACTTC; cdr3_aa: CSARRLDWETQYF
j_call: TRBJ2-5; d_call: NA; v_call: TRBV29-1; clone_size: NA; cdr3_nt: TGCAGTGTGTCGCGCCCGCAAGAGACCCAGTACTTC; cdr3_aa: CSVSRPQETQYF
j_call: TRBJ2-7; d_call: NA; v_call: TRBV29-1; clone_size: NA; cdr3_nt: TGCAGCTTAGAGGCTTTATCCCACGAGCAGTACTTC; cdr3_aa: CSLEALSHEQYF
j_call: TRBJ2-7; d_call: NA; v_call: TRBV12-3/TRBV12-4; clone_size: many; cdr3_nt: TGTGCCAGCCGTGGGGCAGGGAAAGGTGAGCAGTACTTC; cdr3_aa: CASRGAGKGEQYF
j_call: TRBJ1-4; d_call: TRBD1; v_call: TRBV7-9; clone_size: many; cdr3_nt: TGTGCCAGCAGCCCGGGACAGGGGGATTTGAAAAAACTGTTTTTT; cdr3_aa: CASSPGQGDLKKLFF
j_call: TRBJ1-2; d_call: TRBD1; v_call: TRBV5-4; clone_size: many; cdr3_nt: TGTGCCAGCAGCTTGGACAGGGGGCCTGGCTACACCTTC; cdr3_aa: CASSLDRGPGYTF
j_call: TRBJ2-7; d_call: NA; v_call: TRBV9; clone_size: many; cdr3_nt: TGTGCCAGCAGCGTAGAGGCCCGTGGGTCCTACGAGCAGTACTTC; cdr3_aa: CASSVEARGSYEQYF
j_call: TRBJ2-7; d_call: TRBD2; v_call: TRBV2; clone_size: once; cdr3_nt: TGTGCCAGCAGTGCCCCGCTAGCGGGAGTGTACGAGCAGTACTTC; cdr3_aa: CASSAPLAGVYEQYF
j_call: TRBJ1-4; d_call: TRBD1; v_call: TRBV12-3/TRBV12-4; clone_size: few; cdr3_nt: TGTGCCAGCAGTAACGGCAGGGGGCAGAATTACATGACTAATGAAAAACTGTTTTTT; cdr3_aa: CASSNGRGQNYMTNEKLFF
j_call: TRBJ2-6; d_call: TRBD1; v_call: TRBV28; clone_size: many; cdr3_nt: TGTGCCACCACAGGGGGATTTTCGGGGGCCAACGTCCTGACTTTC; cdr3_aa: CATTGGFSGANVLTF
j_call: TRBJ1-1; d_call: TRBD1; v_call: TRBV20-1; clone_size: many; cdr3_nt: TGCAGTGCCGGACAGGGGTACACTGAAGCTTTCTTT; cdr3_aa: CSAGQGYTEAFF
j_call: TRBJ2-7; d_call: TRBD2; v_call: TRBV6-5; clone_size: many; cdr3_nt: TGTGCCAGCAGTTTAGGCGGGAGGGGGTCCTACGAGCAGTACTTC; cdr3_aa: CASSLGGRGSYEQYF
j_call: TRBJ1-2; d_call: TRBD1; v_call: TRBV20-1; clone_size: few; cdr3_nt: TGCAGTGCTAGAGACAGGGGGGACGGCTACACCTTC; cdr3_aa: CSARDRGDGYTF
j_call: TRBJ1-3; d_call: NA; v_call: TRBV6-5; clone_size: many; cdr3_nt: TGTGCCAGCAGTTCTTTCCGGGCCACCTACGGAAACACCATATATTTT; cdr3_aa: CASSSFRATYGNTIYF
j_call: TRBJ2-7; d_call: NA; v_call: TRBV6-5; clone_size: many; cdr3_nt: TGTGCCAGCACGGGGGATATTAACGAGCAGTACTTC; cdr3_aa: CASTGDINEQYF
j_call: TRBJ2-2; d_call: TRBD2; v_call: TRBV12-3/TRBV12-4; clone_size: few; cdr3_nt: TGTGCCAGCAGTAAGTCTCTCTCCCAAGCGGGGCCGAACACCGGGGAGCTGTTTTTT; cdr3_aa: CASSKSLSQAGPNTGELFF
j_call: TRBJ1-5; d_call: NA; v_call: TRBV9; clone_size: NA; cdr3_nt: TGTGCCAGCAGCGTAGGCTTGTATGGGGGGGAACATAGCAATCAGCCCCAGCATTTT; cdr3_aa: CASSVGLYGGEHSNQPQHF
j_call: TRBJ1-4; d_call: NA; v_call: TRBV27; clone_size: NA; cdr3_nt: TGTGCCAGCAGTCGAATTCATATGGGAGAAAAACTGTTTTTT; cdr3_aa: CASSRIHMGEKLFF
j_call: TRBJ1-2; d_call: NA; v_call: TRBV7-2; clone_size: many; cdr3_nt: TGTGCCAGCAGCTTAGCAGGGGCGGGAGGCTACACCTTC; cdr3_aa: CASSLAGAGGYTF
j_call: TRBJ2-5; d_call: TRBD2; v_call: TRBV6-2/TRBV6-3; clone_size: many; cdr3_nt: TGTGCCAGCAAGGAGGGAGGGCAAGAGACCCAGTACTTC; cdr3_aa: CASKEGGQETQYF
j_call: TRBJ2-3; d_call: TRBD1; v_call: TRBV7-9; clone_size: NA; cdr3_nt: TGTGCCAGCGCAGGCACAGGGGACACGCAGTATTTT; cdr3_aa: CASAGTGDTQYF
j_call: TRBJ1-3; d_call: NA; v_call: TRBV9; clone_size: many; cdr3_nt: TGTGCCAGCAGCGTATTAGGGGACGGAAACACCATATATTTT; cdr3_aa: CASSVLGDGNTIYF
j_call: TRBJ1-2; d_call: TRBD1; v_call: TRBV7-8; clone_size: many; cdr3_nt: TGTGCCAGCAGCCCGACAGGGAGCTATGGCTACACCTTC; cdr3_aa: CASSPTGSYGYTF
j_call: TRBJ1-5; d_call: NA; v_call: TRBV10-3; clone_size: NA; cdr3_nt: TGTGCCATCAGAGTCGAGGGGGGTCAGGGGCAGCCCCAGCATTTT; cdr3_aa: CAIRVEGGQGQPQHF
j_call: TRBJ2-7; d_call: TRBD2; v_call: TRBV29-1; clone_size: NA; cdr3_nt: TGCAGCAACGGACTAGCGCGATACGAGCAGTACTTC; cdr3_aa: CSNGLARYEQYF
j_call: TRBJ1-5; d_call: TRBD1; v_call: TRBV12-3/TRBV12-4; clone_size: NA; cdr3_nt: TGTGCCAGCAGGCCACCACAGGGGAATCAGCCCCAGCATTTT; cdr3_aa: CASRPPQGNQPQHF
j_call: TRBJ2-5; d_call: NA; v_call: TRBV6-5; clone_size: NA; cdr3_nt: TGTGCCAGCAGTGAACGGGGGAAGGTGGACACCGGGGAGACCCAGTACTTC; cdr3_aa: CASSERGKVDTGETQYF
j_call: TRBJ1-2; d_call: NA; v_call: TRBV20-1; clone_size: NA; cdr3_nt: TGCAGTGCTAGAGCGGGGCGGGAGGTATCTAACTATGGCTACACCTTC; cdr3_aa: CSARAGREVSNYGYTF
j_call: TRBJ1-2; d_call: TRBD1; v_call: TRBV2; clone_size: NA; cdr3_nt: TGTGCCAGCAGTGCCCGGGACAGGGCCTATGGCTACACCTTC; cdr3_aa: CASSARDRAYGYTF
j_call: TRBJ1-3; d_call: TRBD1; v_call: TRBV12-3/TRBV12-4; clone_size: NA; cdr3_nt: TGTGCCAGCAGTATCGGGACAGACTCTGGAAACACCATATATTTT; cdr3_aa: CASSIGTDSGNTIYF
j_call: TRBJ1-1; d_call: NA; v_call: TRBV19; clone_size: NA; cdr3_nt: TGTGCCAGTGACCGAGGGAGGGGGTGGGTGGACACTGAAGCTTTCTTT; cdr3_aa: CASDRGRGWVDTEAFF
j_call: TRBJ1-1; d_call: NA; v_call: TRBV6-2/TRBV6-3; clone_size: NA; cdr3_nt: TGTGCCCCAAACGAGACAGTGAACACTGAAGCTTTCTTT; cdr3_aa: CAPNETVNTEAFF
j_call: TRBJ2-7; d_call: TRBD2; v_call: TRBV29-1; clone_size: NA; cdr3_nt: TGCAGCAGTTACCGAGGGCTAGCGGGACGCGAGCAGTACTTC; cdr3_aa: CSSYRGLAGREQYF
j_call: TRBJ1-1; d_call: NA; v_call: TRBV20-1; clone_size: many; cdr3_nt: TGCAGTGCTGAATCCGGGACAGAAGCTTTCTTT; cdr3_aa: CSAESGTEAFF
j_call: TRBJ2-2; d_call: NA; v_call: TRBV6-2/TRBV6-3; clone_size: NA; cdr3_nt: TGTGCCAGCAGTTACTCCAGGCTTGGCGGGGAGCTGTTTTTT; cdr3_aa: CASSYSRLGGELFF
j_call: TRBJ2-1; d_call: NA; v_call: TRBV5-1; clone_size: NA; cdr3_nt: TGCGCCAGCAGCTTGTACGATGGTAGCCTGAGTGAGCAGTTCTTC; cdr3_aa: CASSLYDGSLSEQFF
j_call: TRBJ2-2; d_call: NA; v_call: TRBV20-1; clone_size: many; cdr3_nt: TGCAGTGCTAGAGATCCTTTGAGCGGGGAGCTGTTTTTT; cdr3_aa: CSARDPLSGELFF
j_call: TRBJ1-4; d_call: NA; v_call: TRBV6-5; clone_size: many; cdr3_nt: TGTGCCAGCAAGATCGCCGCAGCTAATGAAAAACTGTTTTTT; cdr3_aa: CASKIAAANEKLFF
j_call: TRBJ1-2; d_call: NA; v_call: TRBV30; clone_size: NA; cdr3_nt: TGTGCCTGGAGTCTGGGCACCAGGTTAGGCTACACCTTC; cdr3_aa: CAWSLGTRLGYTF
j_call: TRBJ1-2; d_call: TRBD1; v_call: TRBV20-1; clone_size: many; cdr3_nt: TGCAGTGCTAGAGGGGCAGGGGGAGGTAACTATGGCTACACCTTC; cdr3_aa: CSARGAGGGNYGYTF
j_call: TRBJ2-2; d_call: TRBD2; v_call: TRBV5-6; clone_size: many; cdr3_nt: TGTGCCAGCAGCAGACTAGCGGGGTCCGGGGAGCTGTTTTTT; cdr3_aa: CASSRLAGSGELFF
j_call: TRBJ1-1; d_call: NA; v_call: TRBV5-1; clone_size: many; cdr3_nt: TGCGCCAGCAGCTGGAGTAGCCGAGGGGACGCTGAAGCTTTCTTT; cdr3_aa: CASSWSSRGDAEAFF